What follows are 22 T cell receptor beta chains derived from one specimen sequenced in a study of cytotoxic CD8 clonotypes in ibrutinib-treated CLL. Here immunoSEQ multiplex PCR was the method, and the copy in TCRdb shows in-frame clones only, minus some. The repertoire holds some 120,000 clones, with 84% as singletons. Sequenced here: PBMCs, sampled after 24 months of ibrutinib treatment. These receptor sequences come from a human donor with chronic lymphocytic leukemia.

The CDR3, as DNA: TGTGCCAGCAGCCAAACAAACGGGGAGCTGTTTTTT. Protein product: CASSQTNGELFF. This rearrangement joins TRBV11-2 to TRBJ2-2, with D unclear. Germline CDR1 and CDR2: SGHAT and FQNNGV. V lost 5 bases to trimming and J lost 7 bases, with 8 bases between them. The CDR3 loop spans 12 amino acids.

The CDR3: CASSTRTSSNEQFF. CDR3 nucleotide sequence: TGTGCCAGTAGTACGAGGACTAGCAGCAATGAGCAGTTCTTC. The chain has TRBV19 and TRBJ2-1; TRBD2 aligns across 8 bases. After removal of 4 bases from V and 6 bases from J, the junction contained 5 bases not matched to a gene. The CDR3 runs to 14 residues. CDR1 LNHDA and CDR2 SQIVND come from the germline V gene (reference sequence).

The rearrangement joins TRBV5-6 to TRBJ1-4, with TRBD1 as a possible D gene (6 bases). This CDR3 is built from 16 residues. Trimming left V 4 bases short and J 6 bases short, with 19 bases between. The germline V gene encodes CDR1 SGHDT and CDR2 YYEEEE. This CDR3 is CASSPLNQGMDEKLFF. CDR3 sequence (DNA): TGTGCCAGCAGCCCTCTTAACCAGGGGATGGATGAAAAACTGTTTTTT.

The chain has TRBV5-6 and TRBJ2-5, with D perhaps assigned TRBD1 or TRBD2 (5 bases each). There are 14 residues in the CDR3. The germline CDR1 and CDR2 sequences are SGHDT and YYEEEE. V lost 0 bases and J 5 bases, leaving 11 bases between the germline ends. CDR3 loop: CASSLVTWGETQYF. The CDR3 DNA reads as TGTGCCAGCAGCTTGGTGACTTGGGGGGAGACCCAGTACTTC. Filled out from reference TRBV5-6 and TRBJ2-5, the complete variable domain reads DAGVTQSPTHLIKTRGQQVTLRCSPKSGHDTVSWYQQALGQGPQFIFQYYEEEERQRGNFPDRFSGHQFPNYSSELNVNALLLGDSALYLCASSLVTWGETQYFGPGTRLLVL.

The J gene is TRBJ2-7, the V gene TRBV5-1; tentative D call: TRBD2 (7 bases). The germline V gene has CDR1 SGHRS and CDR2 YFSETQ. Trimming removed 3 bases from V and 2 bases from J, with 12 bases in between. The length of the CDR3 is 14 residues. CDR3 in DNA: TGCGCCAGCAGCTACCGGGGGGCGGCCTACGAGCAGTACTTC. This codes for CASSYRGAAYEQYF.

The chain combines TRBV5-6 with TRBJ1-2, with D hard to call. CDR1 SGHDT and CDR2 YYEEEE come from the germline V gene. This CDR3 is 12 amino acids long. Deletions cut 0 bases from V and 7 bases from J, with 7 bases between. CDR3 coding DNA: TGTGCCAGCAGCTTGGGTAGTCGTGGCTACACCTTC. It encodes CASSLGSRGYTF.

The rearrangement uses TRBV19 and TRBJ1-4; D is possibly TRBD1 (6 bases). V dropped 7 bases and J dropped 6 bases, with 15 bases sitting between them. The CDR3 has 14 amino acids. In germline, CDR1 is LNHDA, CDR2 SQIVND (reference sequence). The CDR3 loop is CASTGIGGDEKLFF. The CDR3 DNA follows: TGTGCCAGTACCGGAATCGGGGGCGATGAAAAACTGTTTTTT. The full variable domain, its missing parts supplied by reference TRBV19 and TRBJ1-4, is DGGITQSPKYLFRKEGQNVTLSCEQNLNHDAMYWYRQDPGQGLRLIYYSQIVNDFQKGDIAEGYSVSREKKESFPLTVTSAQKNPTAFYLCASTGIGGDEKLFFGSGTQLSVL.

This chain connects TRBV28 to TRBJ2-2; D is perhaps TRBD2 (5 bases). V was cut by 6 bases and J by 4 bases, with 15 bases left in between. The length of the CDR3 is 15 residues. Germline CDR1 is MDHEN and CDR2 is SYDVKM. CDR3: CASSPGFVSTGELFF. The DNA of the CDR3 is TGTGCCAGCAGCCCGGGGTTTGTTTCCACCGGGGAGCTGTTTTTT.

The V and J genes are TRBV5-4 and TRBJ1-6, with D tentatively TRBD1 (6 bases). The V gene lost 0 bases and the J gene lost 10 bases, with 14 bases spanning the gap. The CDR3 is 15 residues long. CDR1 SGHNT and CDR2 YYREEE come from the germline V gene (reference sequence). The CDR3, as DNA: TGTGCCAGCAGCTTGGGCACCAACAGGGACTCACCCCTCCACTTT. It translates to CASSLGTNRDSPLHF.

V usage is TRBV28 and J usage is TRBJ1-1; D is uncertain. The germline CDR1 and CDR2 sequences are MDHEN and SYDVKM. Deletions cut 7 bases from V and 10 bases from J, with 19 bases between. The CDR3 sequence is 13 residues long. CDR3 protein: CASTVWGGGRAFF. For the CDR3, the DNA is TGTGCCAGCACCGTTTGGGGAGGAGGGAGAGCTTTCTTT.

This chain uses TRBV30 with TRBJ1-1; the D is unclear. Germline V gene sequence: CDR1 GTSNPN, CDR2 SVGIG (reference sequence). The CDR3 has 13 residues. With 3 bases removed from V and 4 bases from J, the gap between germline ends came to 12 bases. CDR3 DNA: TGTGCCTGGAGCGGAGCTAGGTTCACTGAAGCTTTCTTT. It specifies CAWSGARFTEAFF.

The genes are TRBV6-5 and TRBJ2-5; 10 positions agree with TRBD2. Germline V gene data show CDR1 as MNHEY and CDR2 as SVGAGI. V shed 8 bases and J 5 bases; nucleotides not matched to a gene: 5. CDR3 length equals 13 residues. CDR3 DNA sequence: TGTGCCAGCGAGCGGGGGGGTGGGGAGACCCAGTACTTC. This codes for CASERGGGETQYF.

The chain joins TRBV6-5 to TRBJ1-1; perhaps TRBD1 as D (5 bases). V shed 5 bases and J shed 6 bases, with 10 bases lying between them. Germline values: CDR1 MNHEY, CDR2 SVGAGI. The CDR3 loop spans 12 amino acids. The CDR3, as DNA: TGTGCCAGCAGTGGACTGGGGGCTGAAGCTTTCTTT. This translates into CASSGLGAEAFF.

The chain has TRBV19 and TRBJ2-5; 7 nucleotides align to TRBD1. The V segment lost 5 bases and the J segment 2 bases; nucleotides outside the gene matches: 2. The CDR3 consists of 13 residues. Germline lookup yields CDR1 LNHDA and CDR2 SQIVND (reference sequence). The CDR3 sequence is CASSETGQETQYF. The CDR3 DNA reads TGTGCCAGTAGTGAGACAGGGCAAGAGACCCAGTACTTC.

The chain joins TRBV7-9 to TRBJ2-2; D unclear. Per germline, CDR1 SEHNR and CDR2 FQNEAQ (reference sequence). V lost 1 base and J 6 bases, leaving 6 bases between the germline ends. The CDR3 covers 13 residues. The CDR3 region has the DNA TGTGCCAGCAGCTTAGGCCCGGCCGGGGAGCTGTTTTTT. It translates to CASSLGPAGELFF.

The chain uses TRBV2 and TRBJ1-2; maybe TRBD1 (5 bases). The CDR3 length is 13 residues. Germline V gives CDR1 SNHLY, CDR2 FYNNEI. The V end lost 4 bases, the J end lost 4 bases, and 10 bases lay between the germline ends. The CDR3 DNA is TGTGCCAGCAGTGTGGGGGTGACCTATGGCTACACCTTC. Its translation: CASSVGVTYGYTF.

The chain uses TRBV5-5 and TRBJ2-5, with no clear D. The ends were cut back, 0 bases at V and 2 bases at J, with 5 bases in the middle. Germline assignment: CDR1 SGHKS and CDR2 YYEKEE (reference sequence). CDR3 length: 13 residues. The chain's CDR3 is CASSLDRQETQYF. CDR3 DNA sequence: TGTGCCAGCAGCTTGGATAGGCAAGAGACCCAGTACTTC. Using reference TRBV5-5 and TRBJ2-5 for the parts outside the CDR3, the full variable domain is DAGVTQSPTHLIKTRGQQVTLRCSPISGHKSVSWYQQVLGQGPQFIFQYYEKEERGRGNFPDRFSARQFPNYSSELNVNALLLGDSALYLCASSLDRQETQYFGPGTRLLVL.

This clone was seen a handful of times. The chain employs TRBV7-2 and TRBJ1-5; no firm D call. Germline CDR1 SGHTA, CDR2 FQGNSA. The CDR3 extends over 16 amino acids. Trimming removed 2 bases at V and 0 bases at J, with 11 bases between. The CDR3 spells CASSLYGSRSNQPQHF. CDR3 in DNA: TGTGCCAGCAGCTTATACGGCAGTCGTAGCAATCAGCCCCAGCATTTT.

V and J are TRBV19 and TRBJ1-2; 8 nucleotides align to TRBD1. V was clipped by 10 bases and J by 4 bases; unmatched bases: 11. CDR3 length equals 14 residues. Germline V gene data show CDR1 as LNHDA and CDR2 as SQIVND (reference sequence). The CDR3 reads CATRGQADVYGYTF. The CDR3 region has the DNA TGTGCCACCAGGGGACAGGCGGATGTCTATGGCTACACCTTC. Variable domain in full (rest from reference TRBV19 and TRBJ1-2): DGGITQSPKYLFRKEGQNVTLSCEQNLNHDAMYWYRQDPGQGLRLIYYSQIVNDFQKGDIAEGYSVSREKKESFPLTVTSAQKNPTAFYLCATRGQADVYGYTFGSGTRLTVV.

CDR3 protein: CAISETGRDEQYF. In DNA, the CDR3 is TGTGCCATCAGTGAGACAGGGAGGGACGAGCAGTACTTC. This chain connects TRBV10-3 to TRBJ2-7; D perhaps matches TRBD2 (7 bases). The CDR3 sequence is 13 residues long. Germline V gene sequence: CDR1 ENHRY, CDR2 SYGVKD. V shed 2 bases and J shed 5 bases, with 10 bases lying between them.

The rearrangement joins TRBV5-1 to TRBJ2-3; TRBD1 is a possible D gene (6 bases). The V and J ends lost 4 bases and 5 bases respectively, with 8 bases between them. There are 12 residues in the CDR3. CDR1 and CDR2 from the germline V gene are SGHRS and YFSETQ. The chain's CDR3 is CASSKDRDTQYF. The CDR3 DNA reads TGCGCCAGCAGCAAGGACAGAGATACGCAGTATTTT.

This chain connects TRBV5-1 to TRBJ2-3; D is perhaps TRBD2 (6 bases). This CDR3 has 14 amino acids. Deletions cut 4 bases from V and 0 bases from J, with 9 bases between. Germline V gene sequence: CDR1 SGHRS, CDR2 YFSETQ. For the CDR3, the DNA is TGCGCCAGCAGCCACACTAGCAGCACAGATACGCAGTATTTT. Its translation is CASSHTSSTDTQYF.